These 29 T cell receptor beta chains were sequenced from one sample in a study of shared clonotypes between healthy human individuals. Using immunoSEQ multiplex PCR, the repertoire was profiled, and TCRdb retains in-frame clones only, with some absent. The sample includes over 1.4 million clones, around 97% of them seen just once. Material for sequencing was naive CD4+ T cells sorted from blood. Subset noted: CD45RA+ positively selected. The receptors shown here come from a young man in good health.

The J gene is TRBJ1-1, the V gene TRBV28, with D uncertain. The CDR3 contains 15 residues. Between the trimmed V and J ends, which lost 2 bases and 10 bases, there was a span of 20 bases. Germline CDR1 and CDR2: MDHEN and SYDVKM. CDR3 coding DNA: TGTGCCAGCAGTTTAGTGGGCAGTCCGAATTTTTTAGCTTTCTTT. Protein product: CASSLVGSPNFLAFF.

V and J are TRBV5-1 and TRBJ2-7, with a weak D call TRBD2 (6 bases). CDR3 length equals 15 residues. Germline V gene lookup returns CDR1 SGHRS and CDR2 YFSETQ. V was shortened by 0 bases and J by 3 bases, with 13 bases between the two germline ends. Written as DNA, the CDR3 is TGCGCCAGCAGCTTGGGTGGAGGGATGGGCTACGAGCAGTACTTC. Translation gives CASSLGGGMGYEQYF.

This chain links TRBV2 with TRBJ2-5; D assignment may be TRBD1 or TRBD2 (5 bases each). Between the trimmed V and J ends, which lost 7 bases and 5 bases, there was a span of 17 bases. This CDR3 has 14 amino acids. Looked up from germline, CDR1 is SNHLY and CDR2 is FYNNEI. CDR3 DNA: TGTGCCAGCAAACCCCGGGGCGGTACGGAGACCCAGTACTTC. This encodes CASKPRGGTETQYF.

The chain has TRBV7-2 and TRBJ1-2, with D possibly matching TRBD1 (5 bases). The CDR3 totals 16 residues. Germline-derived CDR1 and CDR2 are SGHTA and FQGNSA. The ends were cut back, 2 bases at V and 2 bases at J, with 15 bases in the middle. DNA for the CDR3: TGTGCCAGCAGCTTAAGTAGAGTCCAGGGAAACTATGGCTACACCTTC. Its translation: CASSLSRVQGNYGYTF.

The gene calls are TRBV28 and TRBJ2-7, with D possibly matching TRBD2 (5 bases). CDR1 is MDHEN and CDR2 is SYDVKM in the germline V gene. V was shortened by 4 bases and J by 0 bases, with 7 bases between the two germline ends. The CDR3 contains 13 residues. CDR3 amino acids: CASSYGLSYEQYF. The DNA for the CDR3 is TGTGCCAGCAGTTACGGACTCTCCTACGAGCAGTACTTC.

The rearrangement joins TRBV9 to TRBJ2-1; 7 positions match TRBD2. The V and J ends lost 4 bases and 5 bases, in that order; junction bases with no gene match: 15. Germline CDR1 is SGDLS and CDR2 is YYNGEE. The CDR3 loop spans 17 amino acids. The CDR3 DNA reads as TGTGCCAGCAGCCCCCCTAAGAGGGCTAGCGGTAACAATGAGCAGTTCTTC. Protein sequence: CASSPPKRASGNNEQFF.

The chain carries TRBV11-2 and TRBJ2-7; D remains unclear. The CDR3 consists of 18 residues. V was pared by 1 base and J by 0 bases, with 19 bases between. Germline CDR1 is SGHAT and CDR2 is FQNNGV. The CDR3 protein is CASSLGLRARVSSYEQYF. CDR3 DNA sequence: TGTGCCAGCAGCTTAGGACTTCGGGCAAGGGTGAGCTCCTACGAGCAGTACTTC.

The V and J genes are TRBV28 and TRBJ2-4; D not certain. Germline V CDR1 and CDR2: MDHEN, SYDVKM. V was cut by 7 bases and J by 0 bases, with 7 bases left in between. The CDR3 spans 13 residues. CDR3: CASTTLAKNIQYF. The CDR3 bases are TGTGCCAGCACTACTCTAGCCAAAAACATTCAGTACTTC.

The chain employs TRBV18 and TRBJ1-1, with D hard to call. The germline V and J ends were trimmed by 2 bases and 0 bases, with 10 bases remaining between them. This CDR3 contains 15 residues. Germline CDR1 is KGHSH and CDR2 is LQKENI. The CDR3 region is CASSPASSMNTEAFF. The CDR3 bases are TGTGCCAGCTCACCAGCGAGCAGCATGAACACTGAAGCTTTCTTT.

The chain employs TRBV9 and TRBJ2-5; D is undetermined. This CDR3 is 16 amino acids long. Trimming removed 1 base from V and 0 bases from J, with 13 bases in between. Germline CDR1 is SGDLS and CDR2 is YYNGEE. CDR3 residues: CASSVSGARNQETQYF. DNA of the CDR3: TGTGCCAGCAGCGTATCAGGCGCGAGGAACCAAGAGACCCAGTACTTC.

The table lists this clone with a count of one. One end of the junction fails to match germline, which may point to a read error. The chain combines TRBV7-7 with TRBJ2-1, with a possible D match to TRBD2 (5 bases). CDR1 is SSHAT and CDR2 is FNYEAQ in the germline V gene (reference sequence). CDR3 length equals 14 residues. CDR3 amino acids: CASSLALASNEQFF. The CDR3 DNA reads TGTGCTAGCAGCTTAGCGTTGGCCTCCAATGAGCAGTTCTTC.

The chain uses TRBV5-1 and TRBJ1-1; D is undetermined. Germline V gene data show CDR1 as SGHRS and CDR2 as YFSETQ. V lost 7 bases, J lost 0 bases, and 16 bases lay in between. The CDR3 is 15 residues long. The CDR3 coding sequence is TGCGCCAGCTCTCTATCTCCACAGCTGAACACTGAAGCTTTCTTT. Protein sequence: CASSLSPQLNTEAFF.

The rearrangement links TRBV11-2 to TRBJ2-5, with TRBD2 matching 7 bases. This CDR3 has 14 residues. Looked up from germline, CDR1 is SGHAT and CDR2 is FQNNGV. V was clipped by 1 base and J by 5 bases; unmatched bases: 4. The CDR3 DNA follows: TGTGCCAGCAGCTTAGGGGGGGGACGGGAGACCCAGTACTTC. Its protein is CASSLGGGRETQYF. Full variable domain (missing parts from reference TRBV11-2 and TRBJ2-5): EAGVAQSPRYKIIEKRQSVAFWCNPISGHATLYWYQQILGQGPKLLIQFQNNGVVDDSQLPKDRFSAERLKGVDSTLKIQPAKLEDSAVYLCASSLGGGRETQYFGPGTRLLVL.

This clone was found once. The V gene is TRBV5-6, the J gene TRBJ2-1; 7 positions match TRBD2. With V trimmed by 0 bases and J by 4 bases, 4 bases remained unmatched. This CDR3 is 15 amino acids long. In germline, CDR1 is SGHDT, CDR2 YYEEEE. The CDR3 nucleotides read TGTGCCAGCAGCTTGGGGGGACTACAGTACAATGAGCAGTTCTTC. Amino acid sequence: CASSLGGLQYNEQFF.

V and J are TRBV27 and TRBJ2-7, with D possibly TRBD2 on 5 matching bases. The V and J ends lost 3 bases and 0 bases respectively, with 12 bases between them. Germline V lookup: CDR1 MNHEY, CDR2 SMNVEV (reference sequence). The CDR3 covers 15 residues. CDR3 amino acids: CASSFQAASSYEQYF. The CDR3 region has the DNA TGTGCCAGCAGTTTCCAAGCGGCTAGCTCCTACGAGCAGTACTTC.

The sample holds one count of this clone. The chain is built from TRBV5-1 and TRBJ1-4; D gene ambiguous. The CDR3 is 16 amino acids. V was trimmed by 0 bases and J by 8 bases, leaving 17 bases between them. The germline CDR1 and CDR2 sequences are SGHRS and YFSETQ. The DNA of the CDR3 is TGCGCCAGCAGCTTGGAAAGGTTCGCGCCCCTAGAAAAACTGTTTTTT. It encodes CASSLERFAPLEKLFF.

The V call is TRBV7-2, the J call TRBJ1-5; no reliable D call. Germline V gives CDR1 SGHTA, CDR2 FQGNSA. V gave up 3 bases and J gave up 7 bases, with 10 bases separating them. The CDR3 is 13 residues long. CDR3 sequence reads: CASSLGLSQPQHF. The CDR3 DNA follows: TGTGCCAGCAGCTTGGGTCTCTCGCAGCCCCAGCATTTT.

The chain is built from TRBV10-2 and TRBJ2-5; D not certain. Per the germline V gene, CDR1 is WSHSY and CDR2 is SAAADI. V was shortened by 5 bases and J by 5 bases, with 9 bases between the two germline ends. This CDR3 is built from 12 residues. CDR3 loop: CASSPVSETQYF. The CDR3 region has the DNA TGCGCCAGCAGTCCTGTATCTGAGACCCAGTACTTC.

A remark on this clone: This specimen includes other DNA sequences encoding the same CDR3. V usage is TRBV6-1 and J usage is TRBJ2-7; 11 nucleotides line up with TRBD2. The J segment lost 4 bases and the V segment lost 4 bases, leaving 3 bases of the junction unmatched. The CDR3 spans 14 residues. The germline V gene encodes CDR1 MNHNS and CDR2 SASEGT. The CDR3 reads CASSVAGGGYEQYF. The CDR3 nucleotides are TGTGCCAGCAGTGTAGCGGGAGGGGGGTACGAGCAGTACTTC.

J is TRBJ2-1 and V is TRBV7-9; D may correspond to TRBD1 or TRBD2 (5 bases each). The CDR3 length is 15 residues. Germline values: CDR1 SEHNR, CDR2 FQNEAQ (reference sequence). Trimming removed 3 bases from V and 3 bases from J, with 12 bases in between. The CDR3 spells CASSFGTKHYNEQFF. The CDR3 bases are TGTGCCAGCAGCTTCGGGACGAAACACTACAATGAGCAGTTCTTC.

J is TRBJ1-4 and V is TRBV6-1; D uncertain. This CDR3 has 13 residues. Per the germline V gene, CDR1 is MNHNS and CDR2 is SASEGT. V was clipped by 6 bases and J by 3 bases, with 8 bases between them. The CDR3 bases are TGTGCCAGCAGAGGGATAGCTAATGAAAAACTGTTTTTT. It yields the protein CASRGIANEKLFF.

The V gene is TRBV5-6, the J gene TRBJ1-4, with D possibly TRBD1 on 6 matching bases. This CDR3 has 14 residues. Germline-derived CDR1 and CDR2 are SGHDT and YYEEEE. With 1 base removed from V and 6 bases from J, the gap between germline ends came to 10 bases. CDR3 DNA: TGTGCCAGCAGCTTGAGGGGGTACGATGAAAAACTGTTTTTT. Protein sequence: CASSLRGYDEKLFF. Drawing the rest from reference TRBV5-6 and TRBJ1-4, the complete variable domain is DAGVTQSPTHLIKTRGQQVTLRCSPKSGHDTVSWYQQALGQGPQFIFQYYEEEERQRGNFPDRFSGHQFPNYSSELNVNALLLGDSALYLCASSLRGYDEKLFFGSGTQLSVL.

This chain connects TRBV27 to TRBJ2-1; D perhaps matches TRBD2 (6 bases). Germline V gene data show CDR1 as MNHEY and CDR2 as SMNVEV (reference sequence). V lost 8 bases to trimming and J lost 6 bases, with 23 bases between them. The CDR3 loop spans 16 amino acids. The CDR3 protein is CASRRGFRVLLNEQFF. The CDR3 DNA reads as TGTGCCAGCCGTCGGGGGTTCCGAGTTCTGCTCAATGAGCAGTTCTTC.

This chain uses TRBV27 with TRBJ2-7, with D tentatively TRBD1 or TRBD2 (5 bases each). Germline CDR1 reads MNHEY; CDR2 reads SMNVEV (reference sequence). The CDR3 totals 16 residues. V lost 6 bases, J lost 4 bases, and 22 bases lay in between. CDR3 region: CASRHTGTRVLYEQYF. Written as DNA, the CDR3 is TGTGCCAGCAGACACACCGGGACGCGGGTATTGTACGAGCAGTACTTC.

V and J are TRBV5-4 and TRBJ2-3; D perhaps matches TRBD1 (5 bases). CDR1 and CDR2 from the germline V gene are SGHNT and YYREEE (reference sequence). This CDR3 has 14 amino acids. The V end was cut by 2 bases, the J end by 5 bases, with 12 bases between. The CDR3 bases are TGTGCCAGCAGCTTAAAAGGGGTGGTAGATACGCAGTATTTT. Translation gives CASSLKGVVDTQYF.

This chain uses TRBV29-1 with TRBJ2-1; D perhaps matches TRBD1 (5 bases). Trimming left V 4 bases short and J 10 bases short, with 8 bases between. The germline V gene encodes CDR1 SQVTM and CDR2 ANQGSEA. The CDR3 has 10 residues. CDR3 amino acids: CSVGTTEQFF. CDR3 DNA sequence: TGCAGCGTTGGGACAACAGAGCAGTTCTTC.

Ten or more counts support this clone. The sample holds other DNA sequences that translate to the same CDR3. This chain links TRBV2 with TRBJ1-5, with 7 bases lining up with TRBD1. The CDR3 spans 13 residues. In germline, CDR1 is SNHLY, CDR2 FYNNEI. After removal of 7 bases from V and 2 bases from J, the junction contained 2 bases not matched to a gene. CDR3 sequence: CASTGTGNQPQHF. The CDR3 nucleotides read TGTGCCAGCACCGGGACAGGCAATCAGCCCCAGCATTTT.

The chain carries TRBV19 and TRBJ1-3; a possible D gene is TRBD1 (6 bases). Germline V gene sequence: CDR1 LNHDA, CDR2 SQIVND (reference sequence). CDR3 length: 14 amino acids. Trimming cost V 7 bases and J 0 bases, with 10 bases left between them. The CDR3 DNA reads as TGTGCCAGTAAGGGGGGGAGCTCTGGAAACACCATATATTTT. Translation: CASKGGSSGNTIYF.

The CDR3 loop is CASSRSGITSTDTQYF. Written as DNA, the CDR3 is TGTGCCAGCAGCAGAAGCGGGATCACTAGCACAGATACGCAGTATTTT. This chain joins TRBV7-2 and TRBJ2-3; 7 bases fit TRBD2. CDR3 length: 16 amino acids. V trimming: 5 bases; J trimming: 0 bases; junction bases outside the gene matches: 8. Germline CDR1 reads SGHTA; CDR2 reads FQGNSA.